This T cell receptor (beta chain) is from a study of identifying expanded T cells in peripheral blood (dated by TCRdb to the late 2010s). Context from the whole study: Technical replicates were generated by sequencing separate aliquots of the same genomic DNA pool, and four replicates were compared pairwise.

General conclusions and limits of the study: Both the number of clones called differentially abundant and the false-positive rate were significantly reduced by the beta-binomial model across all healthy-donor time intervals. The authors expected that over much longer intervals, such as months to years, biological variance in healthy repertoires might increase even further. Between technical replicates the binomial model flagged roughly 1.2 differentially abundant clones, whereas over roughly 2 weeks the binomial model flagged about 16.4 and over approximately four weeks 19 to 20. For all healthy donors, the variance in clone template counts between approximately two-week samples rose significantly as total template count increased.

Note on this clone: Its cognate antigen has yet to be identified. Base qualities were left out, and no much larger clone turns up one base away.

The immunoSEQ Assay, which relies on bias-controlled multiplex PCR amplification of genomic DNA, was used to profile TCRbeta CDR3 regions. In the original analysis: To quantify the absolute abundance of each unique TCRbeta CDR3 region, the sequences were collapsed and filtered. Two models were used to test differential abundance: a binomial model (Fisher-equivalent) and a beta-binomial model that adds time-dependent variance fitted from healthy donors. Clones with fewer than 5 combined templates were removed, and a clone was called differentially abundant if the clone's Benjamini-Hochberg FDR was below 0.01. Using the form v = (b*log(k)+a)^2, the beta-binomial variance was modeled as a function of the total template count across the two samples. TCRdb carries this immuneACCESS record with in-frame sequences only. Its versions omit some clonotypes, under half of them owing to an unresolved V gene in the studies checked, with the rest unexplained. V, J and clone size derive from that table, while D and trimming were established from the DNA sequence. The sample contains 100,000 to 150,000 clones, about four fifths of them found a single time. Jointly, the top ten make up roughly 3.3% of the sample.

No immune events, such as infections, were documented for the healthy donors during the collection period. Blood repertoires from healthy donors were used as a training cohort for calibrating time-dependent variance in a beta-binomial model of differential abundance of T-cell clones. The training cohort comprised about ten healthy donors, 3 female and 7 male. The donors were between roughly 25 and 70 years old, with an average age of roughly 43 years. Whole blood, obtained from a commercial supplier, was collected from each healthy donor at three time points spaced approximately 15 days apart. For immunosequencing, genomic DNA was extracted from unsorted whole blood. Sequencing used blood. This TCR was recovered from a person between 18 and 69 years old in good health.

DNA sequence: TGTGCCAGCAGCCTAGGCATGAGCAAGGGCTACACCTTC. This sequence encodes CASSLGMSKGYTF. The chain was built from TRBV9 and TRBJ1-2; the D gene remains uncertain. Trimming at the junction amounts to 4 bases on V and 8 bases on J, and the germline ends lie 15 bases apart. The CDR3 numbers 13 residues from cysteine through phenylalanine. Only the CDR3 region is kept as DNA, spanning 39 bases read in frame from base 1. The germline V gene specifies SGDLS as CDR1 and YYNGEE as CDR2.